The 10 T cell receptor beta chains in this list originate from one sample, sequenced in a study of blood T cell repertoires in COVID-19. TCRdb's copy holds only in-frame clones and misses some; the assay was immunoSEQ multiplex PCR. This sample yields around 250,000 clones, of which about 88% are seen a single time; approximately 4% belongs to the top ten. The sequenced material came from peripheral blood. The receptors originated from a man aged 18 to 30 with active or convalescent COVID-19.

This chain connects TRBV7-2 to TRBJ1-2; no definite D call. Trimming left V 6 bases short and J 5 bases short, with 28 bases between. The CDR3 sequence is 18 residues long. Per germline, CDR1 SGHTA and CDR2 FQGNSA. CDR3 region: CASSLAAYRARSPYGYTF. The CDR3 coding sequence is TGTGCCAGCAGTCTAGCTGCATACCGGGCCCGGAGTCCATATGGCTACACCTTC. The full variable domain, rest sourced from reference TRBV7-2 and TRBJ1-2, is GAGVSQSPSNKVTEKGKDVELRCDPISGHTALYWYRQSLGQGLEFLIYFQGNSAPDKSGLPSDRFSAERTGGSVSTLTIQRTQQEDSAVYLCASSLAAYRARSPYGYTFGSGTRLTVV.

The chain recombines TRBV19 with TRBJ2-6; D is perhaps TRBD2 (5 bases). Trimming removed 3 bases from V and 0 bases from J, with 15 bases in between. Per germline, CDR1 LNHDA and CDR2 SQIVND (reference sequence). CDR3 size: 18 residues. CDR3 bases: TGTGCCAGTAGTATGGGGAGATTTTACAGCTCTGGGGCCAACGTCCTGACTTTC. It codes for CASSMGRFYSSGANVLTF.

The V and J genes are TRBV6-2 or TRBV6-3 and TRBJ2-5, with D unclear. The germline V and J ends were trimmed by 2 bases and 1 base, with 5 bases remaining between them. CDR1 and CDR2 (germline): MNHEY, SVGEGT. The CDR3 extends over 13 amino acids. This CDR3 reads CASSYPSQETQYF. In DNA form, the CDR3 reads TGTGCCAGCAGTTACCCCAGCCAAGAGACCCAGTACTTC.

This rearrangement joins TRBV9 to TRBJ1-5, with D perhaps matching TRBD1 (6 bases). Trimming took 3 bases from V and 5 from J, leaving 15 bases between them. Looked up from germline, CDR1 is SGDLS and CDR2 is YYNGEE. CDR3 length: 15 residues. The CDR3 loop is CASSEQGMGDQPQHF. Written as DNA, the CDR3 is TGTGCCAGCAGCGAACAGGGTATGGGAGATCAGCCCCAGCATTTT.

The rearrangement joins TRBV30 to TRBJ1-2; 7 positions match TRBD1. Germline assignment: CDR1 GTSNPN and CDR2 SVGIG (reference sequence). This CDR3 is 13 amino acids long. V dropped 4 bases and J dropped 7; count of bases not matched to a gene: 9. The CDR3 DNA reads as TGTGCCTGGAACACAAGGGGGCCGGGTGGCTACACCTTC. Residues: CAWNTRGPGGYTF.

The chain employs TRBV4-2 and TRBJ1-5; D perhaps matches TRBD1 (5 bases). This CDR3 has 15 amino acids. V lost 1 base to trimming and J lost 0 bases, with 7 bases between them. Germline V CDR1 and CDR2: LGHNA, YNFKEQ. In DNA, the CDR3 is TGTGCCAGCAGCCAAGGACAGTTTAGCAATCAGCCCCAGCATTTT. This sequence encodes CASSQGQFSNQPQHF.

The chain couples TRBV29-1 to TRBJ2-1; D gene unclear. Germline CDR1 is SQVTM and CDR2 is ANQGSEA. Trimming took off 5 bases at V and 3 bases at J, with 11 bases between the two ends. The CDR3 totals 13 residues. CDR3 amino acids: CSVRRTGYNEQFF. The CDR3 DNA sequence: TGCAGCGTTAGGCGAACGGGCTACAATGAGCAGTTCTTC.

This chain connects TRBV30 to TRBJ2-7; a weak D match, TRBD2 (5 bases). V gave up 0 bases and J gave up 3 bases, with 9 bases separating them. Germline V lookup: CDR1 GTSNPN, CDR2 SVGIG (reference sequence). The CDR3 has 13 residues. The CDR3 here is CAWSVVGGYEQYF. CDR3 nucleotide sequence: TGTGCCTGGAGTGTAGTCGGAGGCTACGAGCAGTACTTC.

The chain carries TRBV28 and TRBJ2-3; 8 bases match TRBD1. The CDR3 extends over 15 amino acids. J gave up 4 bases and V 8 bases, and 11 bases lay outside the gene matches. In germline, CDR1 is MDHEN, CDR2 SYDVKM. CDR3 amino acids: CASQAPQGAPDTQYF. CDR3 bases: TGTGCCAGCCAAGCACCCCAGGGGGCCCCAGATACGCAGTATTTT.

The gene calls are TRBV29-1 and TRBJ2-3; perhaps TRBD1 as D (5 bases). The V gene's germline CDR1 is SQVTM and CDR2 ANQGSEA. This CDR3 has 14 amino acids. V lost 3 bases and J lost 6, with 16 bases in between. DNA of the CDR3: TGCAGCGTTGAGCTTGACAGCCGCTGGGATACGCAGTATTTT. Translation gives CSVELDSRWDTQYF.